A single sample is the source of the 6 T cell receptor beta chains below, sequenced in a study of early T cells in non-severe SARS-CoV-2 infection. TCRdb reanalysed the 5' RACE reads using MiXCR and keeps one entry per CDR3 protein. The table includes 35,000 to 40,000 distinct CDR3 sequences, 3.9% detected once. Sequencing was done on a sample of whole blood. These TCRs come from an adult who was a healthcare worker with PCR-confirmed SARS-CoV-2 infection or an uninfected control (not recorded which).

This clonotype was seen repeatedly, ten times or more. The J gene is TRBJ1-5, the V gene TRBV30; no firm D call. CDR1 GTSNPN and CDR2 SVGIG come from the germline V gene (reference sequence). The V end lost 2 bases, the J end lost 0 bases, and 5 bases lay between the germline ends. The CDR3 is 13 residues long. The CDR3 DNA sequence: TGTGCCTGGAGTCCCGATAGCAATCAGCCCCAGCATTTT. It translates to CAWSPDSNQPQHF.

This clonotype appeared many times. V gene TRBV20-1 combines with J gene TRBJ2-3, with TRBD2 matching 9 bases. Germline values: CDR1 DFQATT, CDR2 SNEGSKA (reference sequence). The CDR3 consists of 17 residues. The junction had 7 bases not matched to a gene; V was cut back by 0 bases and J by 0 bases. The CDR3: CSARDLAGGPSTDTQYF. CDR3 sequence (DNA): TGCAGTGCTAGAGATTTGGCGGGAGGGCCGAGCACAGATACGCAGTATTTT.

This clonotype was seen many times. The chain employs TRBV28 and TRBJ1-1, with TRBD1 matching over 11 bases. The CDR3 consists of 12 residues. Germline V gives CDR1 MDHEN, CDR2 SYDVKM. The V and J ends lost 10 bases and 7 bases, in that order; junction bases with no gene match: 5. In DNA, the CDR3 is TGTGCCATTGGACAGGGGGCGTTTGAAGCTTTCTTT. It translates to CAIGQGAFEAFF.

The sample holds many counts of this clonotype. The CDR3 here is CATTPSTSQETQYF. The CDR3 coding sequence is TGTGCCACCACCCCAAGCACCAGCCAAGAGACCCAGTACTTC. V is TRBV10-3 and J is TRBJ2-5; D not certain. V lost 10 bases to trimming and J lost 1 base, with 16 bases between them. Germline loops: CDR1 ENHRY, CDR2 SYGVKD. This CDR3 is 14 amino acids long.

A few counts support this clonotype. J is TRBJ1-2 and V is TRBV20-1, with TRBD1 matching 7 bases. The CDR3 is made up of 14 amino acids. Per germline, CDR1 DFQATT and CDR2 SNEGSKA (reference sequence). V gave up 4 bases and J gave up 1 base; unmatched junction bases: 6. CDR3 protein: CSAKQTGINYGYTF. DNA of the CDR3: TGCAGTGCTAAACAGACAGGGATTAACTATGGCTACACCTTC.

This clonotype was counted ten times or more. The V gene is TRBV4-3, the J gene TRBJ2-5, with D uncertain. CDR1 is LGHNA, CDR2 YSLEER, per germline. CDR3 length: 14 residues. V was trimmed by 0 bases and J by 7 bases, leaving 12 bases between them. The CDR3 nucleotides read TGCGCCAGCAGCCAAGAGAAGGCTGTCGGGACCCAGTACTTC. It yields the protein CASSQEKAVGTQYF.